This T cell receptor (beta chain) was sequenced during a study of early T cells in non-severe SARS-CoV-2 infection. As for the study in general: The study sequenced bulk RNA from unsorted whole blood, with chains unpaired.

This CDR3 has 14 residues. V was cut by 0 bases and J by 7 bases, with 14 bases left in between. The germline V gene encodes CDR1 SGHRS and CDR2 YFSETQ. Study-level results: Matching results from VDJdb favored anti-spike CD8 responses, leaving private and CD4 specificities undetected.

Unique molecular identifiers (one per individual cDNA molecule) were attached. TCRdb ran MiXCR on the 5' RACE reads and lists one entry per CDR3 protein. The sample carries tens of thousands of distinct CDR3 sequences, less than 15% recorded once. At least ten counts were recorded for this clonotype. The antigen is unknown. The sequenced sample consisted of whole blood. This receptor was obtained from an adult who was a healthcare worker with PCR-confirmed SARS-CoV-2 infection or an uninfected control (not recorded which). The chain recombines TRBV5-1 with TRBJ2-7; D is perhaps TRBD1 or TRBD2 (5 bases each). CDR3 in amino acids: CASSLGQWDGEQYF. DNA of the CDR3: TGCGCCAGCAGCTTGGGCCAGTGGGACGGGGAGCAGTACTTC.